The rows below give T cell receptor beta chains drawn from one sample of a study of T-cell memory formation after mild COVID-19. From the 5' RACE reads, TCRdb called clonotypes with MiXCR, one entry per CDR3 protein. The data show 110,000 to 150,000 distinct CDR3 sequences, 13% to 15% seen once. Source material: PBMCs or a T cell subset sorted from them (not recorded which). Receptor source: an adult woman who had mild COVID-19 (a few samples of this study predate the infection). Cell type and time point are not known. The CDR3 runs from the conserved cysteine through the conserved F or W. The D gene is left open where the match is weak. Clone size is not always given. Where it is, it says once, few, many or a class for expanded clones.

CDR3 protein: CATSSSGVSTDTQYF; CDR3 DNA: TGTGCCACCTCCTCGTCCGGGGTTAGCACAGATACGCAGTATTTT; V gene: TRBV19; D gene: NA; clone size: NA; J gene: TRBJ2-3
CDR3 protein: CAWSVPGTDTGELFF; CDR3 DNA: TGTGCCTGGAGTGTTCCGGGGACAGACACCGGGGAGCTGTTTTTT; V gene: TRBV30; D gene: TRBD1; clone size: few; J gene: TRBJ2-2
CDR3 protein: CAWSTDWSGVHGYTF; CDR3 DNA: TGTGCCTGGAGCACGGACTGGAGCGGGGTTCATGGCTACACCTTC; V gene: TRBV30; D gene: NA; clone size: few; J gene: TRBJ1-2
CDR3 protein: CASTAFAPGSEAFF; CDR3 DNA: TGTGCCAGCACTGCCTTTGCCCCAGGATCCGAGGCTTTCTTT; V gene: TRBV2; D gene: NA; clone size: NA; J gene: TRBJ1-1
CDR3 protein: CASSYSAGEETQYF; CDR3 DNA: TGTGCCAGCAGTTACTCCGCGGGGGAAGAGACCCAGTACTTC; V gene: TRBV6-5; D gene: TRBD2; clone size: many; J gene: TRBJ2-5
CDR3 protein: CSVEQADYGYTF; CDR3 DNA: TGCAGCGTGGAACAGGCGGACTATGGCTACACCTTC; V gene: TRBV29-1; D gene: NA; clone size: NA; J gene: TRBJ1-2
CDR3 protein: CATSTEGLGTQYF; CDR3 DNA: TGTGCCACTTCGACAGAGGGGTTGGGGACCCAGTACTTC; V gene: TRBV24-1; D gene: NA; clone size: NA; J gene: TRBJ2-5
CDR3 protein: CASSYPVQSQFF; CDR3 DNA: TGTGCCAGCAGTTACCCGGTACAGTCCCAGTTCTTC; V gene: TRBV6-2/TRBV6-3; D gene: NA; clone size: few; J gene: TRBJ2-1
CDR3 protein: CASSHGGGYEQYF; CDR3 DNA: TGCGCCAGCAGCCATGGAGGTGGGTACGAGCAGTACTTC; V gene: TRBV4-1; D gene: NA; clone size: few; J gene: TRBJ2-7
CDR3 protein: CASSLALVGEEQFF; CDR3 DNA: TGTGCTAGCAGCTTGGCCCTAGTCGGGGAGGAGCAGTTCTTC; V gene: TRBV7-7; D gene: NA; clone size: many; J gene: TRBJ2-1
CDR3 protein: CASSLASSGREGEQYF; CDR3 DNA: TGTGCCAGCAGTTTAGCTTCTAGCGGGAGGGAGGGCGAGCAGTACTTC; V gene: TRBV12-3/TRBV12-4; D gene: TRBD2; clone size: few; J gene: TRBJ2-7
CDR3 protein: CASHSGTGASYEQYF; CDR3 DNA: TGTGCCAGCCATTCAGGGACAGGGGCCTCCTACGAGCAGTACTTC; V gene: TRBV2; D gene: TRBD1; clone size: few; J gene: TRBJ2-7
CDR3 protein: CASSNKGGAEAFF; CDR3 DNA: TGTGCCAGCAGCAATAAAGGGGGGGCTGAAGCTTTCTTT; V gene: TRBV9; D gene: NA; clone size: few; J gene: TRBJ1-1
CDR3 protein: CASSSRGWMENNEQFF; CDR3 DNA: TGTGCCAGCAGCTCCAGGGGGTGGATGGAAAACAATGAGCAGTTCTTC; V gene: TRBV7-6; D gene: TRBD1; clone size: NA; J gene: TRBJ2-1
CDR3 protein: CASSQEGQPNYGYTF; CDR3 DNA: TGTGCCAGCAGCCAAGAAGGACAGCCTAACTATGGCTACACCTTC; V gene: TRBV4-2; D gene: NA; clone size: NA; J gene: TRBJ1-2
CDR3 protein: CASNPTGGDYGYTF; CDR3 DNA: TGTGCCAGCAACCCGACAGGGGGCGACTATGGCTACACCTTC; V gene: TRBV2; D gene: TRBD1; clone size: NA; J gene: TRBJ1-2
CDR3 protein: CASSTADFSGTDQETQYF; CDR3 DNA: TGTGCCAGCAGCACCGCCGACTTTAGCGGGACGGACCAAGAGACCCAGTACTTC; V gene: TRBV7-9; D gene: TRBD2; clone size: NA; J gene: TRBJ2-5
CDR3 protein: CATSLLAGQLTGELFF; CDR3 DNA: TGTGCCACCAGTCTACTAGCGGGGCAACTCACCGGGGAGCTGTTTTTT; V gene: TRBV15; D gene: TRBD2; clone size: few; J gene: TRBJ2-2